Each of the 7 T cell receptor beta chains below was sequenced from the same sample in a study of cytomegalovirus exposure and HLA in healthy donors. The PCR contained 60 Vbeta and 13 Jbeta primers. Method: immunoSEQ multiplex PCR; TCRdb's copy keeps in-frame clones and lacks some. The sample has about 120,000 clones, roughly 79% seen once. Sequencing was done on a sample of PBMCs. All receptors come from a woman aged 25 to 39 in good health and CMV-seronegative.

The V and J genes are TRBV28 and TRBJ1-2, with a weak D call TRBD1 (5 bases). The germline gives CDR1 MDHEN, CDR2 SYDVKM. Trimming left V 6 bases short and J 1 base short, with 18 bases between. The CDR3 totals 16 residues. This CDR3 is CASSPLDLQVNYGYTF. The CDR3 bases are TGTGCCAGCAGCCCCCTCGATTTACAGGTTAACTATGGCTACACCTTC.

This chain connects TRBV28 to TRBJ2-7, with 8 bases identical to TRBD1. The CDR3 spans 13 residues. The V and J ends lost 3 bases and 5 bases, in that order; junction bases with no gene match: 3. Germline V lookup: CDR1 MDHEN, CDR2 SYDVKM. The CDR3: CASSFLTGDEQYF. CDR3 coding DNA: TGTGCCAGCAGTTTCTTGACAGGGGACGAGCAGTACTTC.

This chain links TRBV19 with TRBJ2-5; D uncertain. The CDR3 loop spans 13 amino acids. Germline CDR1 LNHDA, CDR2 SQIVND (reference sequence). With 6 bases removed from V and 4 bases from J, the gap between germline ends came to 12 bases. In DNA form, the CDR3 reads TGTGCCAGTAGCAACAGCCAACTAGAGACCCAGTACTTC. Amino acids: CASSNSQLETQYF.

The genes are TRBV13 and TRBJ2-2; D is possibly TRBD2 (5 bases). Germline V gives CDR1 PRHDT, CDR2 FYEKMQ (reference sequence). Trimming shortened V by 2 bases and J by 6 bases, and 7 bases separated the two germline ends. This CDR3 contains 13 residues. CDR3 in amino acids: CASSLLEAGELFF. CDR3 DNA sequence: TGTGCCAGCAGCTTATTGGAGGCCGGGGAGCTGTTTTTT.

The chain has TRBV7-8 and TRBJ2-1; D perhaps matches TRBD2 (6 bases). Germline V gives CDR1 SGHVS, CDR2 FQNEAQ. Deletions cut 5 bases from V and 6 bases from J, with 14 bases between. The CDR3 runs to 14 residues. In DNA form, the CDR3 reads TGTGCCAGCAGCAGCTCCGGGAGACTCAATGAGCAGTTCTTC. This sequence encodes CASSSSGRLNEQFF.

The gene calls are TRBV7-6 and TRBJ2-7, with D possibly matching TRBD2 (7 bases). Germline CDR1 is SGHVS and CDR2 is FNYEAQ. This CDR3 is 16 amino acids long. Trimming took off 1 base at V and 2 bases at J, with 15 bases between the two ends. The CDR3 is CASSLEQAGATYEQYF. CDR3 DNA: TGTGCCAGCAGCTTAGAGCAGGCGGGGGCGACCTACGAGCAGTACTTC.

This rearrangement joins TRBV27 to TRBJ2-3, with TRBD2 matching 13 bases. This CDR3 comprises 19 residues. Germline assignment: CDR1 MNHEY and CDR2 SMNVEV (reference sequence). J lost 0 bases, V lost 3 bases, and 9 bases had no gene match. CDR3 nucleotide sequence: TGTGCCAGCAGTTTGGAGGGACTAGCGGGGTCCTTTAGCACAGATACGCAGTATTTT. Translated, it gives CASSLEGLAGSFSTDTQYF.